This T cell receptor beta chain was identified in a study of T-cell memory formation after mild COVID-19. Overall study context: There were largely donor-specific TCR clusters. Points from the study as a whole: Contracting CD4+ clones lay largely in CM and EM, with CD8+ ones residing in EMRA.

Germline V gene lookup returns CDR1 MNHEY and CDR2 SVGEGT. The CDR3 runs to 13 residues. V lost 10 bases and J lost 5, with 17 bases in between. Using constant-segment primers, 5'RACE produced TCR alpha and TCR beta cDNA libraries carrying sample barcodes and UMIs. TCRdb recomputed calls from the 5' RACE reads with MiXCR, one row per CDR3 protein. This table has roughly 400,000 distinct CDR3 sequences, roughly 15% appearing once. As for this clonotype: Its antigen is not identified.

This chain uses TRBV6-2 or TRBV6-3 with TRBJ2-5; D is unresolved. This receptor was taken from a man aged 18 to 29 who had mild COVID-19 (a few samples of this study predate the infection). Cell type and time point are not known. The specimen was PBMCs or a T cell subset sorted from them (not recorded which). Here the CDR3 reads CATLRWERETQYF. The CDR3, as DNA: TGTGCCACCCTCCGCTGGGAACGGGAGACCCAGTACTTC.